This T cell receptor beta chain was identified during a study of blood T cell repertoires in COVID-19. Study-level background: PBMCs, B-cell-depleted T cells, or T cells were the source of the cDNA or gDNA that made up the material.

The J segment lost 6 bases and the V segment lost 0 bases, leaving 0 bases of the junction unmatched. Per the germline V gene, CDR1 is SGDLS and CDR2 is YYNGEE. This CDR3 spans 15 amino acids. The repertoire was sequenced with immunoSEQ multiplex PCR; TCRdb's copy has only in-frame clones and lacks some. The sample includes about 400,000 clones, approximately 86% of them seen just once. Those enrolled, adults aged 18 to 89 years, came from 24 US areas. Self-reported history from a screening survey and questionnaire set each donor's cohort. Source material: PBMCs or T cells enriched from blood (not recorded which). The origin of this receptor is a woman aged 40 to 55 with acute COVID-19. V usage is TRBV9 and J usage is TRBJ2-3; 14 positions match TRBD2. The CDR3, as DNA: TGTGCCAGCAGCGTAGGGACTAGCGGGGGGGATACGCAGTATTTT. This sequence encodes CASSVGTSGGDTQYF.